A selection of T cell receptor beta chains follows, all from one sample in a study of STAT5B mutations in CD4+ large granular lymphocyte leukemia. The method was immunoSEQ multiplex PCR; TCRdb's version includes in-frame clones alone and lacks a portion of them. The repertoire holds 25,000 to 35,000 clones, around four fifths seen once, with approximately 0.29% in the top ten. Sequencing was done on a sample of CD4+ T cells from blood buffy coats. These receptors came from a human donor in good health. Both conserved end residues are part of each CDR3. A D gene is named only where the DNA matches it firmly. The listing skips clone size in some rows; elsewhere it reads once, few, many or a size class.

j_call v_call d_call clone_size cdr3_nt cdr3_aa
TRBJ2-3 TRBV11-2 TRBD2 . TGTGCCAGCAGCGCGGGACTAGCCAGCACAGATACGCAGTATTTT CASSAGLASTDTQYF
TRBJ1-5 TRBV27 . . TGTGCCAGCAGTTTATTAGGGGCAGGACAATATAGCAATCAGCCCCAGCATTTT CASSLLGAGQYSNQPQHF
TRBJ1-5 TRBV19 . . TGTGCCACAAGACAGGTGAATCAGCCCCAGCATTTT CATRQVNQPQHF
TRBJ2-7 TRBV5-6 . . TGTGCCAGCAGCTTGCAGCATGAGTACGAGCAGTACTTC CASSLQHEYEQYF
TRBJ2-1 TRBV10-3 . . TGTGCCACCATCCCCGGGCTTAGCTACCATGAGCAGTTCTTC CATIPGLSYHEQFF
TRBJ2-1 TRBV27 TRBD1 . TGTGCCAGCAGTTCCGGGACAGGGTTTCGTTATGAGCAGTTCTTC CASSSGTGFRYEQFF
TRBJ2-7 TRBV29-1 . . TGCAGCCCTGTGCAGACGGGAGCGAGGCCAAACGAGCAGTACTTC CSPVQTGARPNEQYF
TRBJ2-3 TRBV19 . . TGTGCCAGTAGTAACACAGATACGCAGTATTTT CASSNTDTQYF
TRBJ2-1 TRBV5-4 . . TGTGCCAGCAGCTTGGATAGGGGAACCTACAATGAGCAGTTCTTC CASSLDRGTYNEQFF
TRBJ2-1 TRBV25-1 TRBD1 . TGTGCCAGCAGTGGGGACAGGGTGGCCTACAATGAGCAGTTCTTC CASSGDRVAYNEQFF
TRBJ2-1 TRBV7-9 TRBD2 . TGTGCCAGCAGCTCCGGGACTAGCTTTGATGAGCAGTTCTTC CASSSGTSFDEQFF
TRBJ1-5 TRBV30 TRBD1 . TGTGCCTGGAGATCCCGGGACAGGGCCAGTCAGCCCCAGCATTTT CAWRSRDRASQPQHF
TRBJ1-1 TRBV5-6 . . TGTGCCAGCAGCTGGCGGGGGGCCCTTGGCACTGAAGCTTTCTTT CASSWRGALGTEAFF
TRBJ2-1 TRBV19 TRBD2 . TGTGCCAGTAGTCCTCTAGCGGGCGCCTACAATGAGCAGTTCTTC CASSPLAGAYNEQFF
TRBJ2-1 TRBV5-5 . . TGTGCCAGCAGCCGCCAATCCGCTGAGCAGTTCTTC CASSRQSAEQFF
TRBJ2-7 TRBV7-2 . . TGTGCCAGCAGCCCCCCACCGTTGGCAGGGGCCGAGCAGTACTTC CASSPPPLAGAEQYF
TRBJ2-1 TRBV5-6 TRBD1 . TGTGCCAGCAGCGTAGTAGGGGGCTCTGAGCAGTTCTTC CASSVVGGSEQFF
TRBJ1-1 TRBV5-6 . few TGTGCCAGCAGACACAGGGTAGAGTATACTGAAGCTTTCTTT CASRHRVEYTEAFF